A single sample gave rise to the 8 T cell receptor beta chains below, sequenced in a study of cytotoxic CD8 clonotypes in ibrutinib-treated CLL. Libraries were prepared by immunoSEQ multiplex PCR; TCRdb keeps only in-frame clonotypes and omits some of them. The sample consists of over 45,000 clones, approximately 50% of them appearing once. Sequences were derived from PBMCs, sampled at disease progression, from a patient treated with ibrutinib. These TCRs come from a human donor with chronic lymphocytic leukemia.

The CDR3 reads CASSQEGTGLRPLHF. In nucleotides, the CDR3 is TGTGCCAGCAGCCAAGAAGGGACAGGGCTTCGGCCCCTCCACTTT. The chain recombines TRBV14 with TRBJ1-6; 9 positions agree with TRBD1. V lost 0 bases and J lost 13; bases outside the gene matches: 7. The CDR3 covers 15 residues. The germline V gene encodes CDR1 SGHDN and CDR2 FVKESK. The full variable domain, its missing parts supplied by reference TRBV14 and TRBJ1-6, is EAGVTQFPSHSVIEKGQTVTLRCDPISGHDNLYWYRRVMGKEIKFLLHFVKESKQDESGMPNNRFLAERTGGTYSTLKVQPAELEDSGVYFCASSQEGTGLRPLHFGNGTRLTVT.

This chain links TRBV11-2 with TRBJ2-7; 14 positions match TRBD2. J gave up 2 bases and V 5 bases, and 2 bases lay outside the gene matches. Per germline, CDR1 SGHAT and CDR2 FQNNGV. This CDR3 contains 15 residues. CDR3 DNA: TGTGCCAGCAGCGGGACTAGCGGGGGCCCCTACGAGCAGTACTTC. Translated, it gives CASSGTSGGPYEQYF.

The J gene is TRBJ2-7, the V gene TRBV7-2, with D possibly TRBD2 on 6 matching bases. There are 15 residues in the CDR3. The germline CDR1 and CDR2 sequences are SGHTA and FQGNSA. With 1 base removed from V and 4 bases from J, the gap between germline ends came to 14 bases. CDR3: CASSLVGRKGYEQYF. CDR3 sequence (DNA): TGTGCCAGCAGCTTAGTAGGGAGGAAAGGTTACGAGCAGTACTTC. The whole variable domain, remainder taken from reference TRBV7-2 and TRBJ2-7, is GAGVSQSPSNKVTEKGKDVELRCDPISGHTALYWYRQSLGQGLEFLIYFQGNSAPDKSGLPSDRFSAERTGGSVSTLTIQRTQQEDSAVYLCASSLVGRKGYEQYFGPGTRLTVT.

A few counts support this clone. This chain joins TRBV2 and TRBJ2-3; D not resolved. The CDR3 is made up of 13 amino acids. Trimming took off 6 bases at V and 2 bases at J, with 9 bases between the two ends. Germline CDR1 reads SNHLY; CDR2 reads FYNNEI. The CDR3 region has the DNA TGTGCCAGCAGGCGAACCCCCACAGATACGCAGTATTTT. Translated: CASRRTPTDTQYF.

This clone has a handful of counts. This sequence joins TRBV28 and TRBJ2-7; D could derive from TRBD1 or TRBD2 (6 bases each). Trimming cost V 7 bases and J 4 bases, with 17 bases left between them. The CDR3 contains 14 residues. CDR1 and CDR2 from the germline V gene are MDHEN and SYDVKM. The CDR3 sequence is CASMRVGGPYEQYF. The DNA of the CDR3 is TGTGCCAGCATGAGGGTAGGGGGGCCATACGAGCAGTACTTC.

The chain carries TRBV28 and TRBJ1-6; D not resolved. The CDR3 sequence is 14 residues long. Germline values: CDR1 MDHEN, CDR2 SYDVKM. The V end was cut by 2 bases, the J end by 7 bases, with 9 bases between. CDR3 sequence reads: CASSLMVTNSPLHF. CDR3 in DNA: TGTGCCAGCAGTTTAATGGTGACCAATTCACCCCTCCACTTT.

The chain recombines TRBV4-1 with TRBJ1-5, with TRBD1 matching 11 bases. This CDR3 contains 17 residues. Germline values: CDR1 MGHRA, CDR2 YSYEKL. The V segment lost 4 bases and the J segment 1 base; nucleotides outside the gene matches: 6. The CDR3 DNA reads TGCGCCAGCAGCCCCAGGACAGGGGGCCGGAGCAATCAGCCCCAGCATTTT. The encoded protein is CASSPRTGGRSNQPQHF.

The chain combines TRBV9 with TRBJ2-7, with no clear D. Germline V gives CDR1 SGDLS, CDR2 YYNGEE. The CDR3 length is 15 residues. V shed 3 bases and J shed 2 bases, with 15 bases lying between them. CDR3 DNA sequence: TGTGCCAGCAGCGCCACGGTTGGACGGACCTACGAGCAGTACTTC. Protein sequence: CASSATVGRTYEQYF.